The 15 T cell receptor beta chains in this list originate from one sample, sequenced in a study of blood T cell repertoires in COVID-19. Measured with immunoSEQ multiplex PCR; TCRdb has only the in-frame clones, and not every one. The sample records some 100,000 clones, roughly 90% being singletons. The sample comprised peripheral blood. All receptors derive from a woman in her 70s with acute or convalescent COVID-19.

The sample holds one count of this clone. The CDR3 reads CASSQDRTGGLRETQYF. The CDR3 DNA reads as TGCGCCAGCAGCCAAGATAGGACGGGGGGCTTAAGAGAGACCCAGTACTTC. V is TRBV4-1 and J is TRBJ2-5; D is possibly TRBD2 (7 bases). V lost 0 bases and J 4 bases, leaving 18 bases between the germline ends. The CDR3 sequence is 17 residues long. Per germline, CDR1 MGHRA and CDR2 YSYEKL.

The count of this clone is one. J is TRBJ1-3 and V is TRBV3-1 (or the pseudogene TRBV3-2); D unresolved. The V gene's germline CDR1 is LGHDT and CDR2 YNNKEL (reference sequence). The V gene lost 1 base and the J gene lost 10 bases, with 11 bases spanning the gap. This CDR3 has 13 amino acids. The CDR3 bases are TGTGCCAGCAGCCAAGCCCCCACGGGAACCATATATTTT. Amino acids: CASSQAPTGTIYF.

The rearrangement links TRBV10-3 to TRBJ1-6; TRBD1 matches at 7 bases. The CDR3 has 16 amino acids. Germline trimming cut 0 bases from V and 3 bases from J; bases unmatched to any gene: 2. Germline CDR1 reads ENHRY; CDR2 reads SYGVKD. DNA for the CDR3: TGTGCCATCAGTGAGTCAGGGGGCATCTATAATTCACCCCTCCACTTT. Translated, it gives CAISESGGIYNSPLHF.

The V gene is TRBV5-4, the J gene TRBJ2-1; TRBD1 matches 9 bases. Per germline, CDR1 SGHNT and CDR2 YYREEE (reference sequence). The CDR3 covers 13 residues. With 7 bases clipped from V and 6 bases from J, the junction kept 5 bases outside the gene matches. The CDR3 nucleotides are TGTGCCAGCCGGCCGGGACAGGGCAATGAGCAGTTCTTC. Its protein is CASRPGQGNEQFF.

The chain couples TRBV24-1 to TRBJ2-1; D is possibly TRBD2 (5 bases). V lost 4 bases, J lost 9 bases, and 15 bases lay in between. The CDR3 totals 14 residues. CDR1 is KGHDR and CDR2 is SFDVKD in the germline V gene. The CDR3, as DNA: TGTGCCACCAGTGACGCTCGCGGGTCCGGTGAGCAGTTCTTC. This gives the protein CATSDARGSGEQFF.

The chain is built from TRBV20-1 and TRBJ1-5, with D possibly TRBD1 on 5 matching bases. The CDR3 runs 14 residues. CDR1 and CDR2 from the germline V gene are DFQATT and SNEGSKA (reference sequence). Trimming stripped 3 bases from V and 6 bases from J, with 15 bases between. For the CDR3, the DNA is TGCAGTGCTAGTTCAGGGTGGTCGGGTCAGCCCCAGCATTTT. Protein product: CSASSGWSGQPQHF.

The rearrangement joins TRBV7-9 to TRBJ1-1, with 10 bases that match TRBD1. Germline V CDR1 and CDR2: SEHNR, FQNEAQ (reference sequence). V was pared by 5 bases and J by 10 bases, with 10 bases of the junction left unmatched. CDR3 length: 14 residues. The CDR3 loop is CASSQNTGTGAAFF. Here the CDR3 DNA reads TGTGCCAGCAGCCAAAATACCGGGACAGGGGCAGCTTTCTTT.

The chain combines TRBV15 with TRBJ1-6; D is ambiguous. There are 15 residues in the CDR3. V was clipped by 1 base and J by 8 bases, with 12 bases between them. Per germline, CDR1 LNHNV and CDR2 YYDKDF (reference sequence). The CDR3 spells CATSRVRVADSPLHF. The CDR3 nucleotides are TGTGCCACCAGCAGAGTTCGGGTAGCGGATTCACCCCTCCACTTT.

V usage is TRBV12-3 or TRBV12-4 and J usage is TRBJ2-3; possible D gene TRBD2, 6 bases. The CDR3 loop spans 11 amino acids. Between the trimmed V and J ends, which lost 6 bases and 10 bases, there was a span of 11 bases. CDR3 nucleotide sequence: TGTGCCAGCAGCCCGGGACTCGCGCAGTATTTT. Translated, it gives CASSPGLAQYF.

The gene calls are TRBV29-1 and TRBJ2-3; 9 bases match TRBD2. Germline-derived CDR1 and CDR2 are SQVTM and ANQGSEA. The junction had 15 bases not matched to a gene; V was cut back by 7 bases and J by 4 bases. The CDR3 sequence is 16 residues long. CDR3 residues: CSGSPLGSGGPDTQYF. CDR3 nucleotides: TGCAGCGGCTCCCCCCTGGGTAGCGGGGGACCAGATACGCAGTATTTT.

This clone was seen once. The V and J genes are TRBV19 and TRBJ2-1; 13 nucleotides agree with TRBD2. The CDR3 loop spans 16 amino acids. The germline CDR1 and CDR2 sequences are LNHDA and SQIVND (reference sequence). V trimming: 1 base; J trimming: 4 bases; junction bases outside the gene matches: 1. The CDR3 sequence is CASSIVLAGGYNEQFF. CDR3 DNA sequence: TGTGCCAGTAGTATAGTACTAGCGGGGGGGTACAATGAGCAGTTCTTC.

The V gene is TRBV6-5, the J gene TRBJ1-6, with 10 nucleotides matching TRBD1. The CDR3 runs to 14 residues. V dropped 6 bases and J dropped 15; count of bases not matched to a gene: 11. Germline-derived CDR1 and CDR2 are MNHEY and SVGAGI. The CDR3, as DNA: TGTGCCAGCAGAGCAGAGGGACAGGGGATTTTCCTCCACTTT. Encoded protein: CASRAEGQGIFLHF.

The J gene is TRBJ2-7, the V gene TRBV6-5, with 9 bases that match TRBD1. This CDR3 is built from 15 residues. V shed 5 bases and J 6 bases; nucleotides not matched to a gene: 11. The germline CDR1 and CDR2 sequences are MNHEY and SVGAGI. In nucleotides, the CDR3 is TGTGCCAGCAGTCCTACACAGGGGGCGACCGTCGAGCAGTACTTC. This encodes CASSPTQGATVEQYF.

The CDR3 DNA reads TGTGCCAGCAGCCCTCTGCCTAGCGGGGCTAACAATGAGCAGTTCTTC. Its translation is CASSPLPSGANNEQFF. The chain has TRBV11-1 and TRBJ2-1; 9 nucleotides line up with TRBD2. The CDR3 is made up of 16 amino acids. Germline values: CDR1 SGHAT, CDR2 FQDESV (reference sequence). Unmatched junction bases numbered 10, after V lost 5 bases and J lost 5 bases.

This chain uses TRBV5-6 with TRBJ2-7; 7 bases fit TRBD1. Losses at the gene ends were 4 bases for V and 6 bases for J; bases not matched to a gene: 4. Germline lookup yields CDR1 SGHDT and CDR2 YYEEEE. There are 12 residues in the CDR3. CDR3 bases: TGTGCCAGCAGCACAGACAGGGCCGAGCAGTACTTC. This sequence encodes CASSTDRAEQYF.